What follows are 27 T cell receptor beta chains derived from one specimen sequenced in a study of blood T cell repertoires in COVID-19. This table comes from immunoSEQ multiplex PCR, and its TCRdb copy is limited to in-frame clones, with some not included. The sample consists of some 94,000 clones, roughly 70% of them appearing once. The sample consisted of peripheral blood. These receptors all come from an older woman in a cohort sampled during active or convalescent COVID-19.

The chain combines TRBV19 with TRBJ2-3, with 9 bases aligning to TRBD1. The CDR3 is made up of 13 amino acids. V shed 4 bases, J shed 5 bases, and the junction held 1 base outside the gene matches. The germline V gene has CDR1 LNHDA and CDR2 SQIVND (reference sequence). The CDR3 region is CASSTDRGDTQYF. The CDR3 nucleotides read TGTGCCAGTAGTACGGACAGGGGAGATACGCAGTATTTT.

The chain employs TRBV6-4 and TRBJ1-6, with 9 bases matching TRBD1. In germline, CDR1 is MRHNA, CDR2 SNTAGT. The CDR3 totals 15 residues. J was trimmed by 7 bases and V by 6 bases; bases with no gene match: 7. CDR3 loop: CASSRGQGTNSPLHF. The CDR3 region has the DNA TGTGCCAGCAGCCGGGGACAGGGAACAAATTCACCCCTCCACTTT.

The chain employs TRBV6-5 and TRBJ2-5; a weak D match, TRBD2 (6 bases). This CDR3 region has 13 residues. V was clipped by 11 bases and J by 5 bases, with 18 bases between them. Germline V gene data show CDR1 as MNHEY and CDR2 as SVGAGI. The CDR3 is CASGEEFGETQYF. The CDR3 nucleotides are TGTGCCTCCGGGGAGGAGTTCGGGGAGACCCAGTACTTC.

This rearrangement joins TRBV11-3 to TRBJ1-1; maybe TRBD1 (6 bases). The V end lost 5 bases, the J end lost 0 bases, and 19 bases lay between the germline ends. The CDR3 length is 17 residues. The germline gives CDR1 SGHNT, CDR2 YENEEA. CDR3 protein: CASSHLGQPQLNTEAFF. The CDR3 DNA reads TGTGCCAGCAGCCATTTAGGACAGCCTCAATTGAACACTGAAGCTTTCTTT. The full variable domain, in which reference TRBV11-3 and TRBJ1-1 provide the parts outside the CDR3, is EAGVVQSPRYKIIEKKQPVAFWCNPISGHNTLYWYLQNLGQGPELLIRYENEEAVDDSQLPKDRFSAERLKGVDSTLKIQPAELGDSAVYLCASSHLGQPQLNTEAFFGQGTRLTVV.

Only one count was recorded for this clone. The chain joins TRBV3-1 (or the pseudogene TRBV3-2) to TRBJ2-7, with TRBD2 as a possible D gene (6 bases). Per germline, CDR1 LGHDT and CDR2 YNNKEL (reference sequence). The CDR3 is 15 residues long. V lost 6 bases to trimming and J lost 0 bases, with 15 bases between them. CDR3 in DNA: TGTGCCAGCAGAGCCGGGACTGGCCTCTCCTACGAGCAGTACTTC. Its translation is CASRAGTGLSYEQYF.

This rearrangement joins TRBV7-6 to TRBJ2-5, with D possibly being TRBD2 (6 bases). The germline V gene has CDR1 SGHVS and CDR2 FNYEAQ. The CDR3 is 16 amino acids. V was pared by 5 bases and J by 1 base, with 17 bases between. In DNA, the CDR3 is TGTGCCAGCAGCCCAAAAATAAGGGACTTCCAAGAGACCCAGTACTTC. Translation: CASSPKIRDFQETQYF.

In nucleotides, the CDR3 is TGTGCCACCAGTGATCCGGGACAGGGGATTATGAACACTGAAGCTTTCTTT. Translated, it gives CATSDPGQGIMNTEAFF. The chain employs TRBV24-1 and TRBJ1-1; 10 bases map to TRBD1. Losses at the gene ends were 3 bases for V and 0 bases for J; bases not matched to a gene: 6. The CDR3 covers 17 residues. Germline assignment: CDR1 KGHDR and CDR2 SFDVKD.

The gene calls are TRBV5-1 and TRBJ2-1; TRBD2 matches 9 bases. The germline V gene encodes CDR1 SGHRS and CDR2 YFSETQ. The CDR3 is 15 residues long. The J segment lost 8 bases and the V segment lost 3 bases, leaving 9 bases of the junction unmatched. In DNA form, the CDR3 reads TGCGCCAGCAGCTCGGGGACTAGCCGCCAGGATGAGCAGTTCTTC. It yields the protein CASSSGTSRQDEQFF.

The chain joins TRBV23-1 to TRBJ2-7, with a possible D match to TRBD1 (6 bases). TRBV23-1 falls under the ORF class, with uncertain function. This CDR3 is built from 16 residues. Trimming left V 4 bases short and J 0 bases short, with 16 bases between. The CDR3 bases are TGCGCCAGCAGTCTTCCACAGGGCCCCAGCTCCTACGAGCAGTACTTC. Translated: CASSLPQGPSSYEQYF.

This chain links TRBV19 with TRBJ2-5; D is perhaps TRBD1 (6 bases). Germline CDR1 is LNHDA and CDR2 is SQIVND (reference sequence). V lost 5 bases and J lost 1, with 11 bases in between. The CDR3 is made up of 14 amino acids. Here the CDR3 reads CASSPPGAQETQYF. CDR3 DNA sequence: TGTGCCAGTAGTCCCCCAGGGGCCCAAGAGACCCAGTACTTC. Drawing the rest from reference TRBV19 and TRBJ2-5, the complete variable domain is DGGITQSPKYLFRKEGQNVTLSCEQNLNHDAMYWYRQDPGQGLRLIYYSQIVNDFQKGDIAEGYSVSREKKESFPLTVTSAQKNPTAFYLCASSPPGAQETQYFGPGTRLLVL.

The gene calls are TRBV4-2 and TRBJ1-2; 7 bases line up with TRBD1. CDR3 length: 15 amino acids. With V trimmed by 0 bases and J by 4 bases, 5 bases remained unmatched. Looked up from germline, CDR1 is LGHNA and CDR2 is YNFKEQ. Here the CDR3 DNA reads TGTGCCAGCAGCCAAGAAGGGGGCGCTTCCTATGGCTACACCTTC. Amino acids: CASSQEGGASYGYTF.

This clone has just one count. The gene calls are TRBV5-8 and TRBJ2-3; 13 nucleotides align to TRBD2. Germline V CDR1 and CDR2: SGHTS, YDEGEE. V shed 4 bases, J shed 2 bases, and the junction held 4 bases outside the gene matches. The CDR3 contains 16 residues. CDR3 amino acids: CASSGTSGAITDTQYF. Here the CDR3 DNA reads TGTGCCAGCAGCGGGACTAGCGGGGCGATCACAGATACGCAGTATTTT.

V gene TRBV9 combines with J gene TRBJ1-2; tentative D call: TRBD1 (5 bases). Germline V gene data show CDR1 as SGDLS and CDR2 as YYNGEE. Trimming stripped 3 bases from V and 7 bases from J, with 22 bases between. The CDR3 contains 16 residues. CDR3 DNA sequence: TGTGCCAGCAGCGAGACCCCTCCGGGAGGGGTGAGTGGCTACACCTTC. It specifies CASSETPPGGVSGYTF.

The chain uses TRBV11-2 and TRBJ1-6; D is unresolved. The V gene's germline CDR1 is SGHAT and CDR2 FQNNGV. This CDR3 has 13 residues. V shed 5 bases and J shed 6 bases, with 8 bases lying between them. DNA for the CDR3: TGTGCCAGCAGCCCCAGCGCTAATTCACCCCTCCACTTT. This sequence encodes CASSPSANSPLHF.

The V call is TRBV4-1, the J call TRBJ1-5; 10 nucleotides agree with TRBD1. CDR3 size: 18 residues. Per the germline V gene, CDR1 is MGHRA and CDR2 is YSYEKL. With 4 bases clipped from V and 1 base from J, the junction kept 10 bases outside the gene matches. The CDR3 nucleotides read TGCGCCAGCAGCCGAGGACAGGGGGATGGTGCAAGCAATCAGCCCCAGCATTTT. Translated: CASSRGQGDGASNQPQHF.

The CDR3, as DNA: TGTGCCAGCAGTGAAGCGCCAGGGAGGGGCTACACCTTC. Its protein is CASSEAPGRGYTF. The V call is TRBV6-1, the J call TRBJ1-2; the D gene is possibly TRBD1 (5 bases). Looked up from germline, CDR1 is MNHNS and CDR2 is SASEGT. CDR3 length: 13 residues. Between the trimmed V and J ends, which lost 0 bases and 8 bases, there was a span of 10 bases.

The V call is TRBV29-1, the J call TRBJ1-4; TRBD1 matches at 9 bases. Germline V gives CDR1 SQVTM, CDR2 ANQGSEA. This CDR3 is 13 amino acids long. After removal of 1 base from V and 6 bases from J, the junction contained 0 bases not matched to a gene. CDR3 nucleotide sequence: TGCAGCGTTGAAGGGACAGGGGATGAAAAACTGTTTTTT. Translation: CSVEGTGDEKLFF. Full variable domain (remainder filled in from reference TRBV29-1 and TRBJ1-4): SAVISQKPSRDICQRGTSLTIQCQVDSQVTMMFWYRQQPGQSLTLIATANQGSEATYESGFVIDKFPISRPNLTFSTLTVSNMSPEDSSIYLCSVEGTGDEKLFFGSGTQLSVL.

The chain employs TRBV7-3 and TRBJ2-1, with 8 bases lining up with TRBD2. The trim removed 4 bases at V and 6 bases at J, leaving 2 bases unmatched. This CDR3 region has 13 residues. The V gene's germline CDR1 is SGHTA and CDR2 FQGTGA. CDR3 residues: CASSSGLANEQFF. The CDR3 DNA is TGTGCCAGCAGCTCCGGACTAGCCAATGAGCAGTTCTTC. Variable domain in full (rest from reference TRBV7-3 and TRBJ2-1): GAGVSQTPSNKVTEKGKYVELRCDPISGHTALYWYRQSLGQGPEFLIYFQGTGAADDSGLPNDRFFAVRPEGSVSTLKIQRTERGDSAVYLCASSSGLANEQFFGPGTRLTVL.

The chain employs TRBV5-8 and TRBJ2-7, with 9 bases lining up with TRBD1. Germline V CDR1 and CDR2: SGHTS, YDEGEE. Germline trimming cut 4 bases from V and 5 bases from J; bases unmatched to any gene: 10. CDR3 length: 15 residues. The CDR3 spells CASSPTNRGLDEQYF. The DNA for the CDR3 is TGTGCCAGCAGCCCAACCAACAGGGGGCTGGACGAGCAGTACTTC.

The J gene is TRBJ1-3, the V gene TRBV13; 8 nucleotides align to TRBD1. V shed 1 base and J 2 bases; nucleotides not matched to a gene: 4. The germline V gene encodes CDR1 PRHDT and CDR2 FYEKMQ (reference sequence). The CDR3 consists of 16 residues. The CDR3 loop is CASSLAMTGAGNTIYF. Here the CDR3 DNA reads TGTGCCAGCAGCTTAGCCATGACAGGGGCTGGAAACACCATATATTTT. The full variable domain, its missing parts supplied by reference TRBV13 and TRBJ1-3, is AAGVIQSPRHLIKEKRETATLKCYPIPRHDTVYWYQQGPGQDPQFLISFYEKMQSDKGSIPDRFSAQQFSDYHSELNMSSLELGDSALYFCASSLAMTGAGNTIYFGEGSWLTVV.

The chain recombines TRBV19 with TRBJ2-2; 12 nucleotides agree with TRBD2. Germline V lookup: CDR1 LNHDA, CDR2 SQIVND (reference sequence). This CDR3 comprises 15 residues. The junction had 4 bases not matched to a gene; V was cut back by 5 bases and J by 6 bases. The CDR3 is CASSPRLAGAGELFF. DNA of the CDR3: TGTGCCAGTAGTCCCAGACTAGCGGGGGCCGGGGAGCTGTTTTTT.

V and J are TRBV6-1 and TRBJ1-4; no reliable D call. The V gene lost 3 bases and the J gene lost 0 bases, with 5 bases spanning the gap. The V gene's germline CDR1 is MNHNS and CDR2 SASEGT. This CDR3 is built from 14 residues. The CDR3 DNA sequence: TGTGCCAGCAGTGACAGAACAACTAATGAAAAACTGTTTTTT. Translating it yields CASSDRTTNEKLFF.

The chain is built from TRBV7-9 and TRBJ2-5; 14 bases fit TRBD2. This CDR3 has 15 residues. V was pared by 6 bases and J by 3 bases, with 3 bases of the junction left unmatched. Per the germline V gene, CDR1 is SEHNR and CDR2 is FQNEAQ (reference sequence). The CDR3 loop is CASSPTSGGEETQYF. CDR3 nucleotide sequence: TGTGCCAGCAGTCCGACTAGCGGGGGGGAAGAGACCCAGTACTTC.

V is TRBV5-6 and J is TRBJ2-3; 12 nucleotides match TRBD2. The V gene end was trimmed by 2 bases and the J gene end by 6 bases; junction bases not matched to a gene: 16. The CDR3 totals 19 residues. Germline values: CDR1 SGHDT, CDR2 YYEEEE. The CDR3 loop reads CASSLVTSGGRAHSDTQYF. The DNA for the CDR3 is TGTGCCAGCAGCTTAGTGACTAGCGGGGGAAGAGCACATTCCGATACGCAGTATTTT.

The V gene is TRBV7-9, the J gene TRBJ2-7, with D perhaps TRBD1 (6 bases). The length of the CDR3 is 13 residues. Trimming took off 8 bases at V and 0 bases at J, with 11 bases between the two ends. Germline lookup yields CDR1 SEHNR and CDR2 FQNEAQ (reference sequence). The CDR3 here is CASAGDISYEQYF. The DNA for the CDR3 is TGTGCCAGCGCCGGGGACATCTCCTACGAGCAGTACTTC.

The chain employs TRBV5-1 and TRBJ1-2, with D unresolved. Germline V gene data show CDR1 as SGHRS and CDR2 as YFSETQ. The V gene lost 4 bases and the J gene lost 3 bases, with 7 bases spanning the gap. The CDR3 has 12 residues. CDR3 protein: CASSRQHYGYTF. The CDR3, as DNA: TGCGCCAGCAGCAGACAACACTATGGCTACACCTTC.

The CDR3 loop reads CASSPYGGPGYTF. The CDR3 DNA reads as TGTGCCAGCAGCCCCTACGGGGGTCCCGGCTACACCTTC. The chain recombines TRBV5-8 with TRBJ1-2; tentatively, D is TRBD1 (5 bases). V lost 4 bases to trimming and J lost 8 bases, with 15 bases between them. The CDR3 loop spans 13 amino acids. From germline, CDR1 is SGHTS and CDR2 YDEGEE.